These T cell receptor beta chains were read from a single sample in a study of human T cells and chemical hapten exposure. A single record per CDR3 protein comes from TCRdb applying MiXCR to the RACE reads. The sample includes 150,000 to 200,000 distinct CDR3 sequences, approximately 24% of them seen just once. The source was whole blood, collected in connection with sensitization to the hapten diphenylcyclopropenone (DPC). The receptors were gathered from a woman aged 40 to 55 with alopecia areata. Some clones in this sample may be carry-over from other donors' samples. The CDR3 runs from the conserved cysteine through the conserved F or W. Fields, in order: V gene, D gene, J gene, clone size, CDR3 protein, CDR3 DNA. A D gene is named only where the DNA matches it firmly. Size is stated for part of the rows, as once, few or many counts, or as a class when the clone is expanded.

TRBV5-1	TRBD1	TRBJ2-7	NA	CASSRQTGVSHEQYF	TGCGCCAGCAGCCGTCAGACAGGGGTTTCCCACGAGCAGTACTTC
TRBV6-5	NA	TRBJ2-1	few	CASRPDAPSEQFF	TGTGCCAGCAGACCCGACGCCCCGAGTGAGCAGTTCTTC
TRBV19	TRBD2	TRBJ2-5	many	CASMASGTETQYF	TGTGCCAGTATGGCTAGCGGGACAGAGACCCAGTACTTC
TRBV7-2	TRBD1	TRBJ1-2	NA	CASSFNRGQDGYTF	TGTGCCAGCAGCTTTAACAGGGGGCAGGATGGCTACACCTTC
TRBV7-2	TRBD1	TRBJ1-2	NA	CASSSAPGQAYGYTF	TGTGCCAGCAGCTCCGCTCCGGGACAGGCTTATGGCTACACCTTC
TRBV28	TRBD2	TRBJ2-5	NA	CASSFSGRALGTQYF	TGTGCCAGCAGTTTTAGCGGGAGGGCCCTCGGGACCCAGTACTTC
TRBV3-1	NA	TRBJ1-2	NA	CASSQLYGTSGYTF	TGTGCCAGCAGCCAATTATATGGCACTTCTGGCTACACCTTC
TRBV20-1	TRBD2	TRBJ2-2	NA	CSARTSGRGTGELFF	TGCAGTGCTCGGACTAGCGGGAGGGGGACCGGGGAGCTGTTTTTT
TRBV20-1	NA	TRBJ1-2	NA	CSARSRPGGGSGYTF	TGCAGTGCTAGGTCTCGGCCGGGGGGCGGCAGTGGCTACACCTTC
TRBV19	NA	TRBJ2-7	NA	CATGQGIYEQYF	TGTGCCACGGGTCAGGGGATCTACGAGCAGTACTTC
TRBV6-5	NA	TRBJ2-7	few	CATPLHEQYF	TGTGCCACACCTCTCCACGAGCAGTACTTC
TRBV20-1	NA	TRBJ1-5	NA	CSARDGQGIEPQHF	TGCAGTGCTAGAGACGGGCAGGGGATTGAACCCCAGCATTTT
TRBV7-6	NA	TRBJ2-7	many	CASSLGSKDEQYF	TGTGCCAGCAGCTTGGGATCAAAGGACGAGCAGTACTTC
TRBV20-1	NA	TRBJ2-3	NA	CSARETDTQYF	TGCAGTGCTAGAGAGACAGATACGCAGTATTTT
TRBV7-3	NA	TRBJ2-2	few	CASSQYPPGTGELFF	TGTGCCAGCAGCCAATATCCGCCGGGGACCGGGGAGCTGTTTTTT
TRBV29-1	NA	TRBJ1-1	few	CSDWTENAEAFF	TGCAGCGATTGGACAGAAAACGCTGAAGCTTTCTTT
TRBV5-1	NA	TRBJ2-7	NA	CASSLEGRAYEQYF	TGCGCCAGCAGCTTGGAAGGTCGAGCCTACGAGCAGTACTTC
TRBV12-3/TRBV12-4	TRBD1	TRBJ1-5	few	CASSTQGINQPQHF	TGTGCCAGCAGCACACAGGGGATCAATCAGCCCCAGCATTTT
TRBV14	NA	TRBJ2-5	few	CASSQGTTPGAQYF	TGTGCCAGCAGCCAAGGGACTACCCCAGGGGCCCAGTACTTC
TRBV10-3	NA	TRBJ2-3	NA	CAISLEGDSLTDTQYF	TGTGCCATCAGTTTAGAGGGGGACTCGCTCACAGATACGCAGTATTTT
TRBV10-3	NA	TRBJ2-5	NA	CATANPNRDQETQYF	TGTGCCACCGCAAACCCCAACAGGGATCAAGAGACCCAGTACTTC
TRBV20-1	TRBD2	TRBJ2-1	NA	CSARGVGGGYNEQFF	TGCAGTGCTAGAGGGGTTGGGGGGGGCTACAATGAGCAGTTCTTC
TRBV30	NA	TRBJ1-2	NA	CAWGGHLYGYTF	TGTGCCTGGGGGGGGCACCTCTATGGCTACACCTTC
TRBV6-2/TRBV6-3	NA	TRBJ2-1	NA	CASSFPPGEAFYNEQFF	TGTGCCAGCAGTTTTCCCCCAGGGGAGGCTTTCTACAATGAGCAGTTCTTC
TRBV3-1	TRBD2	TRBJ2-5	few	CASSSAGGRETQYF	TGTGCCAGCAGCTCGGCGGGGGGACGAGAGACCCAGTACTTC
TRBV4-2	NA	TRBJ2-7	few	CASSHQGQGSYEQYF	TGTGCCAGCAGCCACCAGGGGCAGGGTTCCTACGAGCAGTACTTC
TRBV6-6	TRBD2	TRBJ2-1	few	CASSYYSRFSGSGYNEQFF	TGTGCCAGCAGTTACTACTCGAGGTTTAGCGGGAGCGGCTACAATGAGCAGTTCTTC
TRBV6-5	NA	TRBJ1-2	many	CASSSPGGGYTF	TGTGCCAGCAGTTCACCGGGTGGTGGCTACACCTTC
TRBV7-2	TRBD2	TRBJ2-3	NA	CASSLVAGGADTQYF	TGTGCCAGCAGCTTAGTTGCGGGAGGCGCAGATACGCAGTATTTT
TRBV20-1	NA	TRBJ1-4	NA	CSARRPGIRANEKLFF	TGCAGTGCTAGGCGGCCAGGGATTCGAGCTAATGAAAAACTGTTTTTT
TRBV11-1	TRBD2	TRBJ2-3	few	CASSPGLAVKSSTDTQYF	TGTGCCAGCAGCCCGGGACTAGCGGTAAAATCTAGCACAGATACGCAGTATTTT
TRBV6-6	NA	TRBJ2-1	many	CASSYNYNEQFF	TGTGCCAGCAGTTACAACTACAATGAGCAGTTCTTC
TRBV6-1	TRBD1	TRBJ2-3	few	CASIPGQGLTDTQYF	TGTGCCAGCATTCCCGGACAGGGCCTCACAGATACGCAGTATTTT
TRBV6-1	NA	TRBJ1-5	NA	CASSEVGRGNQPQHF	TGTGCCAGCAGTGAAGTCGGGAGAGGCAATCAGCCCCAGCATTTT
TRBV12-3/TRBV12-4	TRBD1	TRBJ1-1	NA	CASSSPGGSEAFF	TGTGCCAGCAGTTCCCCAGGGGGCTCAGAAGCTTTCTTT
TRBV7-3	TRBD2	TRBJ2-5	few	CASSPFPPGRAVGGETQYF	TGTGCCAGCAGCCCCTTCCCTCCCGGGAGGGCGGTAGGGGGAGAGACCCAGTACTTC
TRBV7-2	NA	TRBJ2-7	NA	CASSPRVSGVGEQYF	TGTGCCAGCAGCCCCCGTGTCTCGGGAGTTGGCGAGCAGTACTTC
TRBV4-1	TRBD1	TRBJ1-2	NA	CASSHAGTGDYGYTF	TGCGCCAGCAGCCACGCCGGGACAGGGGACTATGGCTACACCTTC
TRBV11-2	NA	TRBJ2-7	NA	CASSLGLSAYEQYF	TGTGCCAGCAGCTTAGGACTTTCAGCCTACGAGCAGTACTTC
TRBV7-2	TRBD1	TRBJ2-3	few	CASTLDRAGDTQYF	TGTGCCAGCACCCTAGACAGGGCGGGAGATACGCAGTATTTT
TRBV6-5	TRBD2	TRBJ2-1	NA	CASRRNGGTMNEQFF	TGTGCCAGCAGGAGAAACGGGGGGACTATGAATGAGCAGTTCTTC
TRBV2	TRBD1	TRBJ2-5	NA	CASSSQGAGETQYF	TGTGCCAGCAGTTCACAGGGGGCCGGAGAGACCCAGTACTTC
TRBV27	NA	TRBJ2-5	few	CASSLSGLPAETQYF	TGTGCCAGCAGTTTATCTGGACTGCCAGCGGAGACCCAGTACTTC
TRBV15	NA	TRBJ2-3	few	CATSRNVDTQYF	TGTGCCACCAGCAGAAACGTGGATACGCAGTATTTT
TRBV20-1	NA	TRBJ1-1	many	CSARPPNTEAFF	TGCAGTGCCCGTCCACCGAACACTGAAGCTTTCTTT
TRBV12-3/TRBV12-4	NA	TRBJ2-3	NA	CASSPPSSADTQYF	TGTGCCAGCAGTCCCCCCTCCTCCGCAGATACGCAGTATTTT
TRBV6-5	TRBD1	TRBJ1-1	few	CASSYQTGKSEAFF	TGTGCCAGCAGTTACCAGACAGGGAAATCTGAAGCTTTCTTT
TRBV1	NA	TRBJ2-1	NA	CTSSQDDYNEQFF	TGCACCAGCAGCCAAGACGACTACAATGAGCAGTTCTTC
TRBV25-1	NA	TRBJ2-4	NA	CASSESRARGWENIQYF	TGTGCCAGCAGTGAATCCCGGGCCAGAGGATGGGAAAACATTCAGTACTTC
TRBV7-9	TRBD1	TRBJ2-7	few	CASSLGTGNPYEQYF	TGTGCCAGCAGCTTAGGGACAGGGAACCCCTACGAGCAGTACTTC
TRBV2	NA	TRBJ2-1	medium-sized	CASSGLFNEQFF	TGTGCCAGCAGTGGACTGTTCAATGAGCAGTTCTTC
TRBV4-1	NA	TRBJ2-7	NA	CASSQLPGDFYEQYF	TGCGCCAGCAGCCAACTTCCGGGTGATTTCTACGAGCAGTACTTC
TRBV7-9	NA	TRBJ2-3	NA	CASSRYRTVRGTDTQYF	TGTGCCAGCAGCCGCTATCGGACGGTCCGTGGCACAGATACGCAGTATTTT
TRBV7-9	TRBD2	TRBJ2-7	NA	CASRPSGGSGVHEQYF	TGTGCCAGCCGTCCTTCCGGCGGGAGTGGAGTCCACGAGCAGTACTTC
TRBV12-3/TRBV12-4	NA	TRBJ2-7	NA	CASSPISYEQYF	TGTGCCAGCAGTCCCATCTCCTACGAGCAGTACTTC
TRBV20-1	NA	TRBJ1-3	NA	CSAPDLPGNTIYF	TGCAGTGCTCCCGACCTCCCGGGAAACACCATATATTTT
TRBV12-3/TRBV12-4	NA	TRBJ2-5	NA	CASSLAEAQYF	TGTGCCAGCAGTTTAGCAGAGGCCCAGTACTTC
TRBV19	TRBD1	TRBJ2-7	few	CASGPGQGAREQYF	TGTGCCAGTGGCCCGGGACAGGGGGCTAGGGAGCAGTACTTC
TRBV6-2/TRBV6-3	TRBD2	TRBJ2-1	NA	CASSYWGVAGGGYNEQFF	TGTGCCAGCAGTTATTGGGGAGTAGCGGGAGGGGGATACAATGAGCAGTTCTTC
TRBV27	NA	TRBJ1-5	NA	CASGQGLNQPQHF	TGTGCCAGCGGCCAGGGCCTCAATCAGCCCCAGCATTTT